Each of the 25 T cell receptor beta chains below was sequenced from the same sample in a study of blood T cell repertoires in COVID-19. Assay: immunoSEQ multiplex PCR; the TCRdb copy retains only in-frame clones and omits some. The table includes 230,000 or so clones, about 90% detected once. The sample taken for sequencing was peripheral blood. The receptors here all came from a man aged 35 to 55 with active or convalescent COVID-19.

The gene calls are TRBV19 and TRBJ2-3; 8 bases agree with TRBD2. In germline, CDR1 is LNHDA, CDR2 SQIVND (reference sequence). V gave up 5 bases and J gave up 3 bases; unmatched junction bases: 7. The CDR3 sequence is 15 residues long. The CDR3: CASSVGASGTDTQYF. The CDR3 DNA reads TGTGCCAGTAGTGTGGGGGCTAGCGGGACAGATACGCAGTATTTT.

This clone was recorded only once. The rearrangement joins TRBV5-1 to TRBJ1-4; 7 positions match TRBD1. Losses at the gene ends were 8 bases for V and 8 bases for J; bases not matched to a gene: 9. Germline values: CDR1 SGHRS, CDR2 YFSETQ. The CDR3 contains 13 residues. For the CDR3, the DNA is TGCGCCAGTCGTGACAGGGTCAACGAAAAACTGTTTTTT. Amino acid sequence: CASRDRVNEKLFF.

The chain has TRBV5-4 and TRBJ2-5, with 10 bases matching TRBD2. Germline V gene data show CDR1 as SGHNT and CDR2 as YYREEE (reference sequence). Germline trimming cut 4 bases from V and 0 bases from J; bases unmatched to any gene: 6. The CDR3 consists of 16 residues. This CDR3 reads CASSPTSGTYQETQYF. As DNA, the CDR3 is TGTGCCAGCAGCCCTACTAGCGGGACGTACCAAGAGACCCAGTACTTC.

The chain uses TRBV27 and TRBJ1-3; 7 nucleotides agree with TRBD1. V lost 5 bases, J lost 3 bases, and 7 bases stayed unmatched. The V gene's germline CDR1 is MNHEY and CDR2 SMNVEV (reference sequence). The CDR3 consists of 15 residues. The CDR3 loop reads CASSPTGMSGNTIYF. DNA of the CDR3: TGTGCCAGCAGTCCGACAGGGATGAGTGGAAACACCATATATTTT.

This chain joins TRBV29-1 and TRBJ2-5; D may be TRBD1 (6 bases). This CDR3 contains 13 residues. Trimming took 3 bases from V and 0 from J, leaving 8 bases between them. CDR1 SQVTM and CDR2 ANQGSEA come from the germline V gene. Written as DNA, the CDR3 is TGCAGCGTTGATACAGGGAACCAAGAGACCCAGTACTTC. Protein: CSVDTGNQETQYF.

The chain uses TRBV9 and TRBJ2-3; the D gene is possibly TRBD2 (6 bases). The CDR3 is 13 residues long. Germline V CDR1 and CDR2: SGDLS, YYNGEE. Trimming removed 0 bases from V and 5 bases from J, with 7 bases in between. The CDR3 reads CASSVGGEDTQYF. The DNA of the CDR3 is TGTGCCAGCAGCGTAGGCGGGGAAGATACGCAGTATTTT.

J is TRBJ2-3 and V is TRBV7-8; no reliable D call. Germline CDR1 and CDR2: SGHVS and FQNEAQ. This CDR3 is built from 12 residues. The germline V and J ends were trimmed by 1 base and 4 bases, with 3 bases remaining between them. This CDR3 is CASSLGADTQYF. The CDR3 region has the DNA TGTGCCAGCAGCTTAGGAGCAGATACGCAGTATTTT.

The chain has TRBV7-3 and TRBJ1-1; TRBD1 matches at 8 bases. Germline CDR1 SGHTA, CDR2 FQGTGA. The J segment lost 7 bases and the V segment lost 4 bases, leaving 2 bases of the junction unmatched. The CDR3 spans 12 residues. The CDR3 sequence is CASSSTGGEAFF. As DNA, the CDR3 is TGTGCCAGCAGCTCCACAGGGGGTGAAGCTTTCTTT.

The chain carries TRBV5-5 and TRBJ2-7; TRBD1 agrees at 9 bases. CDR1 SGHKS and CDR2 YYEKEE come from the germline V gene (reference sequence). The length of the CDR3 is 15 residues. V was clipped by 0 bases and J by 0 bases; unmatched bases: 1. CDR3 protein: CASSLVGQGSYEQYF. For the CDR3, the DNA is TGTGCCAGCAGCTTGGTGGGACAGGGCTCCTACGAGCAGTACTTC.

V usage is TRBV19 and J usage is TRBJ1-1, with a weak D call TRBD1 (5 bases). From germline, CDR1 is LNHDA and CDR2 SQIVND (reference sequence). The CDR3 consists of 16 residues. V lost 5 bases and J 5 bases, leaving 21 bases between the germline ends. This chain's CDR3 is CASSPRGRGGGTEAFF. The DNA for the CDR3 is TGTGCCAGTAGTCCGCGGGGGAGGGGCGGCGGGACTGAAGCTTTCTTT.

The rearrangement uses TRBV19 and TRBJ2-1, with 8 bases aligning to TRBD2. V shed 4 bases, J shed 0 bases, and the junction held 5 bases outside the gene matches. The CDR3 consists of 16 residues. Germline assignment: CDR1 LNHDA and CDR2 SQIVND (reference sequence). CDR3 in DNA: TGTGCCAGTAGTACCATAAGCGGGAGCTCCTACAATGAGCAGTTCTTC. This sequence encodes CASSTISGSSYNEQFF.

The chain joins TRBV15 to TRBJ1-5; the D gene is possibly TRBD1 (5 bases). The V gene's germline CDR1 is LNHNV and CDR2 YYDKDF (reference sequence). V was clipped by 0 bases and J by 0 bases, with 12 bases between them. The CDR3 spans 17 residues. The CDR3 spells CATSRDGQGNSNQPQHF. CDR3 nucleotides: TGTGCCACCAGCAGAGATGGGCAGGGAAATAGCAATCAGCCCCAGCATTTT.

This chain links TRBV5-6 with TRBJ1-6, with D uncertain. Germline CDR1 reads SGHDT; CDR2 reads YYEEEE. The CDR3 loop spans 14 amino acids. V was trimmed by 1 base and J by 4 bases, leaving 6 bases between them. As DNA, the CDR3 is TGTGCCAGCAGCTTGCGGGGTTATAATTCACCCCTCCACTTT. Its protein product is CASSLRGYNSPLHF.

The V call is TRBV5-1, the J call TRBJ1-5; D is undetermined. The germline V and J ends were trimmed by 0 bases and 4 bases, with 8 bases remaining between them. The CDR3 totals 14 residues. Looked up from germline, CDR1 is SGHRS and CDR2 is YFSETQ. The CDR3 protein is CASSLAGSNQPQHF. In DNA form, the CDR3 reads TGCGCCAGCAGCTTGGCGGGGAGTAATCAGCCCCAGCATTTT. Filled out from reference TRBV5-1 and TRBJ1-5, the complete variable domain reads KAGVTQTPRYLIKTRGQQVTLSCSPISGHRSVSWYQQTPGQGLQFLFEYFSETQRNKGNFPGRFSGRQFSNSRSEMNVSTLELGDSALYLCASSLAGSNQPQHFGDGTRLSIL.

This chain uses TRBV5-1 with TRBJ1-1; 7 positions match TRBD1. The V segment lost 3 bases and the J segment 5 bases; nucleotides outside the gene matches: 7. The CDR3 loop spans 14 amino acids. The germline CDR1 and CDR2 sequences are SGHRS and YFSETQ. CDR3 region: CASSSEGAWTEAFF. The CDR3 DNA follows: TGCGCCAGCAGCTCGGAGGGGGCATGGACTGAAGCTTTCTTT. The entire variable domain, with the rest obtained from reference TRBV5-1 and TRBJ1-1, is as follows: KAGVTQTPRYLIKTRGQQVTLSCSPISGHRSVSWYQQTPGQGLQFLFEYFSETQRNKGNFPGRFSGRQFSNSRSEMNVSTLELGDSALYLCASSSEGAWTEAFFGQGTRLTVV.

This chain uses TRBV6-1 with TRBJ2-7, with TRBD1 as a possible D gene (6 bases). CDR3 length: 16 residues. From germline, CDR1 is MNHNS and CDR2 SASEGT. V lost 2 bases and J lost 5, with 19 bases in between. CDR3 residues: CASSERKAGEINEQYF. The CDR3 DNA reads TGTGCCAGCAGTGAAAGGAAGGCAGGGGAGATCAACGAGCAGTACTTC.

The rearrangement links TRBV15 to TRBJ2-3; 7 bases map to TRBD2. Trimming removed 0 bases from V and 12 bases from J; junction bases left unmatched: 3. CDR1 LNHNV and CDR2 YYDKDF come from the germline V gene (reference sequence). The CDR3 contains 12 residues. The CDR3 protein is CATSRDPGGQYF. CDR3 coding DNA: TGTGCCACCAGCAGAGACCCGGGAGGCCAGTATTTT.

This clone was observed a handful of times. This rearrangement joins TRBV29-1 to TRBJ1-1, with a weak D call TRBD1 (5 bases). This CDR3 region has 13 residues. Germline CDR1 reads SQVTM; CDR2 reads ANQGSEA. The V end lost 4 bases, the J end lost 4 bases, and 13 bases lay between the germline ends. CDR3 amino acids: CSVVSRVLTEAFF. CDR3 sequence (DNA): TGCAGCGTTGTTTCCAGGGTACTCACTGAAGCTTTCTTT. The full variable domain, rest sourced from reference TRBV29-1 and TRBJ1-1, is SAVISQKPSRDICQRGTSLTIQCQVDSQVTMMFWYRQQPGQSLTLIATANQGSEATYESGFVIDKFPISRPNLTFSTLTVSNMSPEDSSIYLCSVVSRVLTEAFFGQGTRLTVV.

The chain combines TRBV10-3 with TRBJ1-6; the match to TRBD1 covers 7 bases. Losses at the gene ends were 4 bases for V and 9 bases for J; bases not matched to a gene: 9. CDR1 is ENHRY and CDR2 is SYGVKD in the germline V gene. The CDR3 spans 15 residues. DNA for the CDR3: TGTGCCATCAGTGCCCAGACAGGGAGAATTTCACCCCTCCACTTT. It yields the protein CAISAQTGRISPLHF.

CDR3: CASSQDRGETGAMEPQHF. CDR3 bases: TGCGCCAGCAGCCAAGATAGGGGTGAGACAGGGGCCATGGAGCCCCAGCATTTT. The V and J genes are TRBV4-1 and TRBJ1-5; TRBD1 matches 8 bases. The trim removed 0 bases at V and 8 bases at J, leaving 15 bases unmatched. This CDR3 spans 18 amino acids. Germline V CDR1 and CDR2: MGHRA, YSYEKL.

This clone occurred a few times. The chain uses TRBV5-1 and TRBJ2-1, with D possibly matching TRBD2 (5 bases). Trimming stripped 0 bases from V and 10 bases from J, with 11 bases between. Germline CDR1 SGHRS, CDR2 YFSETQ. The CDR3 covers 13 residues. The CDR3 nucleotides are TGCGCCAGCAGCTTGGAGATCTGGAGGGAGCAGTTCTTC. Translation gives CASSLEIWREQFF. Based on the CDR3 plus reference TRBV5-1 and TRBJ2-1, the full variable domain is KAGVTQTPRYLIKTRGQQVTLSCSPISGHRSVSWYQQTPGQGLQFLFEYFSETQRNKGNFPGRFSGRQFSNSRSEMNVSTLELGDSALYLCASSLEIWREQFFGPGTRLTVL.

J is TRBJ1-6 and V is TRBV5-1, with TRBD1 as a possible D gene (5 bases). This CDR3 region has 14 residues. V dropped 3 bases and J dropped 7 bases, with 11 bases sitting between them. Germline V CDR1 and CDR2: SGHRS, YFSETQ. CDR3 region: CASSSGLLNSPLHF. CDR3 nucleotides: TGCGCCAGCAGCTCGGGACTCTTAAATTCACCCCTCCACTTT.

The chain employs TRBV10-3 and TRBJ2-1; 7 positions agree with TRBD1. The V gene end was trimmed by 3 bases and the J gene end by 3 bases; junction bases not matched to a gene: 8. Germline-derived CDR1 and CDR2 are ENHRY and SYGVKD. The CDR3 loop spans 16 amino acids. The CDR3 DNA sequence: TGTGCCATCAGTGAAGTTCGACAGGGACGCTACAATGAGCAGTTCTTC. This translates into CAISEVRQGRYNEQFF.

This chain uses TRBV2 with TRBJ2-7; 11 nucleotides align to TRBD1. Trimming removed 2 bases from V and 7 bases from J; junction bases left unmatched: 7. The V gene's germline CDR1 is SNHLY and CDR2 FYNNEI. The CDR3 has 15 residues. The CDR3 coding sequence is TGTGCCAGCAGTGAACGGGGACAGGGGGTAGGAGAGCAGTACTTC. As protein: CASSERGQGVGEQYF.

The chain links TRBV20-1 to TRBJ2-7, with a tentative D call TRBD1 (6 bases). The CDR3 covers 14 residues. The germline V and J ends were trimmed by 3 bases and 6 bases, with 18 bases remaining between them. Germline V lookup: CDR1 DFQATT, CDR2 SNEGSKA (reference sequence). In DNA form, the CDR3 reads TGCAGTGCTAGTAAACTTCTCACAGGGTTCGAGCAGTACTTC. The encoded protein is CSASKLLTGFEQYF.